A single sample gave rise to the 3 T cell receptor beta chains below, sequenced in a study of cytomegalovirus exposure and HLA in healthy donors. 13 Jbeta primers and 60 Vbeta primers were used for the PCR. TCRdb's table, derived via immunoSEQ multiplex PCR, lists solely in-frame clones and lacks some. The sample holds fewer than 100,000 clones, roughly 80% seen once. Sequenced: PBMCs. The receptors stem from a middle-aged man in good health and CMV-seropositive.

The genes are TRBV15 and TRBJ1-2; no firm D call. The CDR3 sequence is 15 residues long. Germline assignment: CDR1 LNHNV and CDR2 YYDKDF (reference sequence). Trimming shortened V by 0 bases and J by 5 bases, and 13 bases separated the two germline ends. CDR3 residues: CATSRDRTGGYGYTF. The CDR3 DNA is TGTGCCACCAGCAGAGATAGGACGGGCGGGTATGGCTACACCTTC.

This clone showed up just once. J is TRBJ2-5 and V is TRBV15; tentatively, D is TRBD1 (6 bases). Germline CDR1 LNHNV, CDR2 YYDKDF (reference sequence). This CDR3 contains 14 residues. Trimming left V 0 bases short and J 7 bases short, with 12 bases between. The CDR3 spells CATSREDRMGTQYF. CDR3 coding DNA: TGTGCCACCAGCAGAGAAGACAGGATGGGGACCCAGTACTTC.

The table lists this clone with a few counts. The rearrangement uses TRBV5-4 and TRBJ1-1; 8 nucleotides agree with TRBD1. Trimming removed 4 bases from V and 4 bases from J; junction bases left unmatched: 6. CDR1 and CDR2 (germline): SGHNT, YYREEE (reference sequence). This CDR3 contains 14 residues. The CDR3 DNA sequence: TGTGCCAGCAGCAGCTGGACAGGGAGCACTGAAGCTTTCTTT. As protein: CASSSWTGSTEAFF.